This T cell receptor beta chain was found in a study of multiple sclerosis patients with progressive multifocal leukoencephalopathy. The table came from immunoSEQ multiplex PCR; TCRdb's copy has only in-frame clones and leaves some out. The sample has some 30,000 clones, around 90% seen once; the top ten hold approximately 1%. Time point of the sample: before natalizumab initiation. Germline CDR1 is SGDLS and CDR2 is YYNGEE. The CDR3 totals 20 residues. V lost 2 bases, J lost 0 bases, and 13 bases stayed unmatched. Broader study findings: Less diverse TRB repertoires were suggested in most PML patients. No common TRBV or TRBJ usage or pairing appeared at PML. Before and during natalizumab, the clones expanded at PML already existed.

Notes on this clone: Its matching antigen is unknown.

Input material: PBMCs. This TCR came from a human donor with multiple sclerosis. The chain employs TRBV9 and TRBJ2-3, with 12 bases that match TRBD2. The DNA for the CDR3 is TGTGCCAGCAGCGTTACTAGCGGGGGGTACCTCCACACTAGCACAGATACGCAGTATTTT. This encodes CASSVTSGGYLHTSTDTQYF.